The 31 T cell receptor beta chains in this list originate from one sample, sequenced in a study of cytomegalovirus exposure and HLA in healthy donors. Assay used: immunoSEQ multiplex PCR; TCRdb lists only in-frame clones, some missing. The sample has hundreds of thousands of clones, 85% to 90% seen once; the top ten hold about 0.85%. Sequencing was performed on PBMCs. These receptors came from a woman in her late teens or twenties in good health and CMV-seronegative.

This chain uses TRBV28 with TRBJ2-7, with TRBD2 matching 15 bases. CDR1 and CDR2 from the germline V gene are MDHEN and SYDVKM. The CDR3 loop spans 17 amino acids. After removal of 5 bases from V and 6 bases from J, the junction contained 11 bases not matched to a gene. The chain's CDR3 is CASSPPGTSGRRLEQYF. The CDR3 nucleotides read TGTGCCAGCAGTCCGCCGGGGACTAGCGGGAGGAGACTCGAGCAGTACTTC.

CDR3 nucleotide sequence: TGTGCCAGCAGTTTGACTAGCGGGAGGGTCGGGACCCAGTACTTC. Translation gives CASSLTSGRVGTQYF. The chain is built from TRBV27 and TRBJ2-5, with TRBD2 identical over 14 bases. Trimming cost V 3 bases and J 7 bases; bases outside gene matches: 4. CDR3 length: 15 residues. From germline, CDR1 is MNHEY and CDR2 SMNVEV (reference sequence).

The J gene is TRBJ1-2, the V gene TRBV5-8, with no clear D. CDR1 and CDR2 from the germline V gene are SGHTS and YDEGEE. V lost 4 bases and J lost 5, with 15 bases in between. This CDR3 comprises 14 residues. Here the CDR3 DNA reads TGTGCCAGCAGCCGTGAGTCCGAGGTTTATGGCTACACCTTC. This sequence encodes CASSRESEVYGYTF.

The J gene is TRBJ1-1, the V gene TRBV19; maybe TRBD1 (6 bases). CDR1 LNHDA and CDR2 SQIVND come from the germline V gene (reference sequence). With 7 bases removed from V and 3 bases from J, the gap between germline ends came to 18 bases. The CDR3 is 15 amino acids. CDR3 protein: CASNRVNLGDTEAFF. The CDR3 nucleotides read TGTGCCAGTAACAGGGTTAACCTAGGGGACACTGAAGCTTTCTTT.

This clone was picked up a small number of times. The chain links TRBV27 to TRBJ1-2, with TRBD1 matching over 7 bases. This CDR3 has 16 residues. V lost 2 bases, J lost 5 bases, and 11 bases stayed unmatched. The germline CDR1 and CDR2 sequences are MNHEY and SMNVEV (reference sequence). The CDR3: CASSLSGSGTVYGYTF. DNA of the CDR3: TGTGCCAGCAGTTTAAGTGGTAGTGGGACAGTTTATGGCTACACCTTC.

This rearrangement joins TRBV28 to TRBJ2-7; possible D gene TRBD2, 5 bases. Germline V gene data show CDR1 as MDHEN and CDR2 as SYDVKM. This CDR3 comprises 15 residues. V was pared by 5 bases and J by 3 bases, with 17 bases between. The CDR3 region is CASSPLRARNYEQYF. CDR3 nucleotide sequence: TGTGCCAGCAGTCCACTGCGGGCCCGGAACTACGAGCAGTACTTC.

The chain has TRBV4-2 and TRBJ2-7; 9 bases are a match to TRBD2. The CDR3 has 17 amino acids. Per the germline V gene, CDR1 is LGHNA and CDR2 is YNFKEQ. V shed 4 bases and J 2 bases; nucleotides not matched to a gene: 12. The CDR3 here is CASSPKSLAGIAYEQYF. CDR3 nucleotides: TGTGCCAGCAGCCCAAAATCTCTAGCGGGAATCGCCTACGAGCAGTACTTC.

The chain links TRBV7-2 to TRBJ1-1; D remains ambiguous. Germline V lookup: CDR1 SGHTA, CDR2 FQGNSA. V was cut by 2 bases and J by 9 bases, with 16 bases left in between. This CDR3 is built from 14 residues. The CDR3 DNA follows: TGTGCCAGCAGCTTAAGAGAGGGAATGGAGCAAGCTTTCTTT. As protein: CASSLREGMEQAFF.

This clone was observed a handful of times. The chain recombines TRBV7-2 with TRBJ2-2, with no clear D. With 5 bases removed from V and 9 bases from J, the gap between germline ends came to 10 bases. The CDR3 has 12 amino acids. The germline V gene has CDR1 SGHTA and CDR2 FQGNSA. CDR3 residues: CASSPDSRELFF. CDR3 DNA sequence: TGTGCCAGCAGCCCCGACTCCCGGGAGCTGTTTTTT.

The chain joins TRBV7-9 to TRBJ2-3; TRBD1 matches at 7 bases. Germline CDR1 SEHNR, CDR2 FQNEAQ (reference sequence). CDR3 length: 16 residues. Trimming at V came to 3 bases and at J to 0 bases, leaving 6 bases not matched to a gene. The CDR3 reads CASSLTTGSSTDTQYF. CDR3 nucleotide sequence: TGTGCCAGCAGCTTGACGACAGGGTCTAGCACAGATACGCAGTATTTT.

The rearrangement joins TRBV5-1 to TRBJ1-5, with TRBD1 matching over 9 bases. V trimming: 5 bases; J trimming: 2 bases; junction bases outside the gene matches: 5. From germline, CDR1 is SGHRS and CDR2 YFSETQ. The CDR3 runs 15 residues. CDR3 DNA: TGCGCCAGCAGTTTAACAGGGGGCCGCAATCAGCCCCAGCATTTT. It translates to CASSLTGGRNQPQHF.

The rearrangement links TRBV28 to TRBJ2-2; 10 bases map to TRBD2. This CDR3 spans 15 amino acids. The junction had 1 base not matched to a gene; V was cut back by 5 bases and J by 1 base. Germline CDR1 MDHEN, CDR2 SYDVKM. DNA for the CDR3: TGTGCCAGCAGTCTAGCGGGAGAGAACACCGGGGAGCTGTTTTTT. Encoded protein: CASSLAGENTGELFF.

The rearrangement uses TRBV30 and TRBJ2-7; no reliable D call. The CDR3 length is 12 residues. Trimming removed 3 bases at V and 7 bases at J, with 13 bases between. Germline assignment: CDR1 GTSNPN and CDR2 SVGIG (reference sequence). This chain's CDR3 is CAWREPDLEQYF. The CDR3 region has the DNA TGTGCCTGGAGAGAACCCGACTTAGAGCAGTACTTC.

The chain carries TRBV27 and TRBJ1-4; possibly TRBD1 for D (5 bases). Trimming left V 1 base short and J 6 bases short, with 18 bases between. The CDR3 extends over 17 amino acids. CDR1 and CDR2 (germline): MNHEY, SMNVEV (reference sequence). CDR3: CASSLFQGPTLDEKLFF. The CDR3 DNA reads TGTGCCAGCAGTTTATTTCAGGGCCCTACCCTTGATGAAAAACTGTTTTTT.

The V call is TRBV19, the J call TRBJ2-7, with 10 bases that match TRBD1. CDR1 is LNHDA, CDR2 SQIVND, per germline (reference sequence). This CDR3 spans 13 amino acids. J gave up 2 bases and V 8 bases, and 3 bases lay outside the gene matches. The CDR3 sequence: CASGDRGAYEQYF. In nucleotides, the CDR3 is TGTGCCAGTGGGGACAGGGGAGCCTACGAGCAGTACTTC.

The chain carries TRBV6-5 and TRBJ1-1; 8 positions agree with TRBD1. Trimming took 6 bases from V and 3 from J; bases not matched to a gene: 3. The CDR3 sequence is 13 residues long. Germline values: CDR1 MNHEY, CDR2 SVGAGI. CDR3 region: CASRWTGYTEAFF. CDR3 DNA sequence: TGTGCCAGCAGGTGGACAGGGTACACTGAAGCTTTCTTT.

The chain joins TRBV28 to TRBJ2-1; the match to TRBD2 covers 7 bases. Germline CDR1 is MDHEN and CDR2 is SYDVKM. The junction had 5 bases not matched to a gene; V was cut back by 0 bases and J by 3 bases. The CDR3 contains 16 residues. The CDR3 nucleotides read TGTGCCAGCAGTTTATGGTCTAGCGGCGTCTACAATGAGCAGTTCTTC. As protein: CASSLWSSGVYNEQFF.

In regard to this clone: Other nucleotide sequences from this sample produce the same CDR3. V gene TRBV28 combines with J gene TRBJ1-4; D perhaps matches TRBD1 (5 bases). V shed 2 bases and J shed 8 bases, with 12 bases lying between them. This CDR3 contains 14 residues. Germline-derived CDR1 and CDR2 are MDHEN and SYDVKM. The CDR3 here is CASSLRQGGEKLFF. CDR3 nucleotide sequence: TGTGCCAGCAGTTTACGGCAGGGAGGGGAAAAACTGTTTTTT. Full variable domain (rest looked up from reference TRBV28 and TRBJ1-4): DVKVTQSSRYLVKRTGEKVFLECVQDMDHENMFWYRQDPGLGLRLIYFSYDVKMKEKGDIPEGYSVSREKKERFSLILESASTNQTSMYLCASSLRQGGEKLFFGSGTQLSVL.

The genes are TRBV15 and TRBJ1-6, with 10 bases identical to TRBD1. With V trimmed by 0 bases and J by 10 bases, 6 bases remained unmatched. Per germline, CDR1 LNHNV and CDR2 YYDKDF (reference sequence). The CDR3 is 16 residues long. The CDR3 loop is CATSREVGQGNSPLHF. The CDR3, as DNA: TGTGCCACCAGCAGAGAAGTGGGACAGGGGAACTCACCCCTCCACTTT.

The chain uses TRBV4-2 and TRBJ2-1; D is ambiguous. CDR1 LGHNA and CDR2 YNFKEQ come from the germline V gene. V dropped 0 bases and J dropped 8 bases, with 5 bases sitting between them. This CDR3 region has 12 residues. The CDR3 DNA follows: TGTGCCAGCAGCCAAGATTTCTATGAGCAGTTCTTC. Its translation: CASSQDFYEQFF.

The chain is built from TRBV7-8 and TRBJ2-5; TRBD1 agrees at 7 bases. CDR1 and CDR2 from the germline V gene are SGHVS and FQNEAQ. This CDR3 spans 14 amino acids. Trimming removed 5 bases from V and 5 bases from J; junction bases left unmatched: 8. The DNA for the CDR3 is TGTGCCAGCAGCACACGACAGGGAACGGAGACCCAGTACTTC. As protein: CASSTRQGTETQYF.

The chain combines TRBV25-1 with TRBJ1-1, with 12 bases lining up with TRBD1. Germline CDR1 is MGHDK and CDR2 is SYGVNS. J gave up 4 bases and V 6 bases, and 6 bases lay outside the gene matches. The CDR3 length is 15 residues. The CDR3 coding sequence is TGTGCCAGCAGGCCCGGGACAGGGGGCTTCACTGAAGCTTTCTTT. Translated, it gives CASRPGTGGFTEAFF. Full variable domain (remainder filled in from reference TRBV25-1 and TRBJ1-1): EADIYQTPRYLVIGTGKKITLECSQTMGHDKMYWYQQDPGMELHLIHYSYGVNSTEKGDLSSESTVSRIRTEHFPLTLESARPSHTSQYLCASRPGTGGFTEAFFGQGTRLTVV.

This rearrangement joins TRBV5-4 to TRBJ2-7, with 7 nucleotides matching TRBD2. The CDR3 spans 14 residues. After removal of 3 bases from V and 3 bases from J, the junction contained 6 bases not matched to a gene. Germline CDR1 SGHNT, CDR2 YYREEE (reference sequence). CDR3 residues: CASSSGTTGYEQYF. As DNA, the CDR3 is TGTGCCAGCAGCTCCGGGACTACCGGCTACGAGCAGTACTTC.

The genes are TRBV5-1 and TRBJ2-5; 16 positions match TRBD2. CDR3 size: 18 residues. The ends lost 3 bases at V and 2 bases at J; junction bases unmatched: 7. Germline V gives CDR1 SGHRS, CDR2 YFSETQ. CDR3 region: CASSWGLAGGRIQETQYF. The CDR3 bases are TGCGCCAGCAGCTGGGGACTAGCGGGAGGGAGGATTCAAGAGACCCAGTACTTC.

The table lists this clone with a count of one. The chain joins TRBV10-1 to TRBJ2-3, with 7 bases that match TRBD2. V lost 4 bases to trimming and J lost 1 base; unmatched junction nucleotides: 5. This CDR3 has 15 amino acids. Germline V gives CDR1 WNHNN, CDR2 SYGVQD (reference sequence). CDR3 bases: TGCGCCAGCAGTGGAGCTAGCGGCCGCACAGATACGCAGTATTTT. Translated: CASSGASGRTDTQYF.

The rearrangement joins TRBV6-5 to TRBJ2-3; a possible D gene is TRBD2 (6 bases). Germline CDR1 and CDR2: MNHEY and SVGAGI. CDR3 length: 15 amino acids. The V end lost 2 bases, the J end lost 1 base, and 10 bases lay between the germline ends. The CDR3 loop reads CASSYRPGGTDTQYF. The CDR3 nucleotides read TGTGCCAGCAGTTACCGGCCGGGGGGCACAGATACGCAGTATTTT.

This clone showed up just once. The chain links TRBV27 to TRBJ2-7; D is unresolved. The V gene lost 3 bases and the J gene lost 0 bases, with 6 bases spanning the gap. Germline V gene lookup returns CDR1 MNHEY and CDR2 SMNVEV (reference sequence). The CDR3 consists of 13 residues. This CDR3 is CASSFRHSYEQYF. CDR3 DNA: TGTGCCAGCAGTTTTAGACACTCCTACGAGCAGTACTTC.

The rearrangement links TRBV15 to TRBJ2-1; 9 nucleotides line up with TRBD2. The CDR3 has 16 amino acids. V was clipped by 5 bases and J by 5 bases; unmatched bases: 10. The germline gives CDR1 LNHNV, CDR2 YYDKDF (reference sequence). CDR3 bases: TGTGCCACCAGCGGAGGGGTGAGCGGGAGGAACAATGAGCAGTTCTTC. It encodes CATSGGVSGRNNEQFF.

CDR3: CASSSLQRPNTIYF. CDR3 bases: TGTGCCAGCAGTTCTCTACAGCGGCCGAACACCATATATTTT. This chain connects TRBV27 to TRBJ1-3; D is unclear. V was clipped by 4 bases and J by 7 bases, with 14 bases between them. Germline values: CDR1 MNHEY, CDR2 SMNVEV (reference sequence). This CDR3 has 14 amino acids.

The chain joins TRBV28 to TRBJ2-7; 9 nucleotides line up with TRBD1. Germline V CDR1 and CDR2: MDHEN, SYDVKM. The CDR3 runs to 13 residues. The V segment lost 3 bases and the J segment 5 bases; nucleotides outside the gene matches: 2. CDR3: CASSLDRGHEQYF. The CDR3 coding sequence is TGTGCCAGCAGTTTGGACAGGGGCCACGAGCAGTACTTC.

DNA of the CDR3: TGTGCCAGCAGTTTCCGTGTGGGAGACAGGTCCTACGAGCAGTACTTC. The encoded protein is CASSFRVGDRSYEQYF. The gene calls are TRBV6-5 and TRBJ2-7; TRBD1 is a possible D gene (6 bases). This CDR3 spans 16 amino acids. Trimming pared 4 bases from V and 1 base from J, leaving 17 bases between. CDR1 is MNHEY and CDR2 is SVGAGI in the germline V gene.